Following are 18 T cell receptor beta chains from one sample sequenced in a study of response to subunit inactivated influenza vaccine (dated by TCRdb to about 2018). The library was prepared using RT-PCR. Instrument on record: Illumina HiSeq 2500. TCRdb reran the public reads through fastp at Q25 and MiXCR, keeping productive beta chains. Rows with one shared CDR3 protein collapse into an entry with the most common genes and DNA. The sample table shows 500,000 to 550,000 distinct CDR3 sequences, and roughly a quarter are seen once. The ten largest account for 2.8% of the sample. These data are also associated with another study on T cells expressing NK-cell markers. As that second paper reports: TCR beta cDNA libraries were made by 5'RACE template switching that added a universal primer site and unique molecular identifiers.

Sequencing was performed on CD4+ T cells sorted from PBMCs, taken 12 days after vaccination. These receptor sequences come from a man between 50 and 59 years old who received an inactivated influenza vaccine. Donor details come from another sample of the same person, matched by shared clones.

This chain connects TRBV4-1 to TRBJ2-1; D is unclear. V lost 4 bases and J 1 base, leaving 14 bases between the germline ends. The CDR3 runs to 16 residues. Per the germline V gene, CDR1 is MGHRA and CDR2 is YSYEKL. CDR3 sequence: CASSRGRHNSYNEQFF. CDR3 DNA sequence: TGCGCCAGCAGCCGAGGTCGGCACAATTCCTACAATGAGCAGTTCTTC.

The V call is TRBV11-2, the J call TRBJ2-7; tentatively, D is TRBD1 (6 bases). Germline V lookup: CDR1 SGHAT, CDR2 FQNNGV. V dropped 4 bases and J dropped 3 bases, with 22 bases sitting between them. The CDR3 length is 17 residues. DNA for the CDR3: TGTGCCAGCAGCTCTTTAGCCTACTCCGGGACAATCTACGAGCAGTACTTC. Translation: CASSSLAYSGTIYEQYF.

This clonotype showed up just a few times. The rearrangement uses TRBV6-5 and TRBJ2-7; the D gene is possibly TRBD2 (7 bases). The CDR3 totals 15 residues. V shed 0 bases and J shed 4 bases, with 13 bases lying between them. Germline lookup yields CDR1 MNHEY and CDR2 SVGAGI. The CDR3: CASSYSRRGPYEQYF. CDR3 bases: TGTGCCAGCAGTTACTCGAGGCGGGGGCCGTACGAGCAGTACTTC.

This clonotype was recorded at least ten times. This CDR3 is CASSYAGPSAGELFF. The CDR3, as DNA: TGTGCCAGCAGTTACGCAGGGCCCTCGGCCGGGGAGCTGTTTTTT. V and J are TRBV12-3 or TRBV12-4 and TRBJ2-2; D possibly corresponds to TRBD1 (5 bases). CDR3 length: 15 residues. V dropped 4 bases and J dropped 6 bases, with 15 bases sitting between them.

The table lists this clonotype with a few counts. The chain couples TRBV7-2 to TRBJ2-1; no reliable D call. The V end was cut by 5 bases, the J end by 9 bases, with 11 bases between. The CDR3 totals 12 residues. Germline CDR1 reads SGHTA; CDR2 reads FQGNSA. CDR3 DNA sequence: TGTGCCAGCAGCCCCCGTTGGAGTGAGCAGTTCTTC. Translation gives CASSPRWSEQFF.

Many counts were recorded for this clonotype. The CDR3 loop is CAISQTYYGYTF. The DNA for the CDR3 is TGTGCCATCAGTCAGACATACTATGGCTACACCTTC. V gene TRBV10-3 combines with J gene TRBJ1-2; unclear D gene. Germline V gene lookup returns CDR1 ENHRY and CDR2 SYGVKD. The V and J ends lost 5 bases and 3 bases respectively, with 7 bases between them. The CDR3 is 12 residues long.

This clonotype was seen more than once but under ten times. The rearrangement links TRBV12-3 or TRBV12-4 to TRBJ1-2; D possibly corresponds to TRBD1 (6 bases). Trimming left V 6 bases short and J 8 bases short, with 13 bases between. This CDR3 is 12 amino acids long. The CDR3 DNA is TGTGCCAGCAGCAGGACAGAGCTGGGCTACACCTTC. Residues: CASSRTELGYTF.

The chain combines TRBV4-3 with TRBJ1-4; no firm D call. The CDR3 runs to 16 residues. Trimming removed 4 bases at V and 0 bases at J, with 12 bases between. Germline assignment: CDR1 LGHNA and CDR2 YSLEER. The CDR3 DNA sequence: TGCGCCAGCAGCCCCTCAGGAGGTGCAACTAATGAAAAACTGTTTTTT. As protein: CASSPSGGATNEKLFF.

CDR3 sequence reads: CASSQGTVPNEQFF. In nucleotides, the CDR3 is TGTGCCAGCAGCCAGGGAACAGTTCCCAATGAGCAGTTCTTC. The chain carries TRBV3-1 and TRBJ2-1; D gene unclear. V was cut by 3 bases and J by 6 bases, with 12 bases left in between. The CDR3 runs 14 residues. CDR1 is LGHDT and CDR2 is YNNKEL in the germline V gene (reference sequence).

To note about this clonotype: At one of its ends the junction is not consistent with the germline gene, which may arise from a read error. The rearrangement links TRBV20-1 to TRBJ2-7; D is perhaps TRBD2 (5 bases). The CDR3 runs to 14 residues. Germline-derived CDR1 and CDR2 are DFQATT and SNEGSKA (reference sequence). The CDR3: CSANGVDNYYEQYF. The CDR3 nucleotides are TGCAGCGCTAACGGGGTCGACAACTACTACGAGCAGTACTTC.

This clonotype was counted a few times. CDR3 nucleotides: TGCAGTGCTAGGGGGACAGGGGTTACTGAAGCTTTCTTT. Protein sequence: CSARGTGVTEAFF. This rearrangement joins TRBV20-1 to TRBJ1-1, with 10 bases fitting TRBD1. Germline V gives CDR1 DFQATT, CDR2 SNEGSKA (reference sequence). Trimming at V came to 3 bases and at J to 5 bases, leaving 3 bases not matched to a gene. CDR3 length: 13 amino acids.

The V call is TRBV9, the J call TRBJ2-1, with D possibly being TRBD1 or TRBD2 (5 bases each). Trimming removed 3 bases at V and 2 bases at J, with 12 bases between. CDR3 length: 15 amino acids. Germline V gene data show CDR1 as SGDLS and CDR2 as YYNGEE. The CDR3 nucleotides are TGTGCCAGCAGCGATCGGGGCAGCACCTACAATGAGCAGTTCTTC. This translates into CASSDRGSTYNEQFF.

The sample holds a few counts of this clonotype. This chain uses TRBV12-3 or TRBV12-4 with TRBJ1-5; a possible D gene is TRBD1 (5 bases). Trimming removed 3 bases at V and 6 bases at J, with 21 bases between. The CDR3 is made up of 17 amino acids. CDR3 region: CASSLALGEAGRQPQHF. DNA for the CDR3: TGTGCCAGCAGTTTGGCATTAGGGGAGGCAGGGCGTCAGCCCCAGCATTTT.

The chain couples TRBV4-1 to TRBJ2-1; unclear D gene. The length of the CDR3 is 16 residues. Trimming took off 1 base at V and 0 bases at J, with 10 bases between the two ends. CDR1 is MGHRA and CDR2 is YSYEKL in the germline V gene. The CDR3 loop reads CASSQGRIPSYNEQFF. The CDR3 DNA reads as TGCGCCAGCAGCCAAGGGCGCATTCCCTCCTACAATGAGCAGTTCTTC.

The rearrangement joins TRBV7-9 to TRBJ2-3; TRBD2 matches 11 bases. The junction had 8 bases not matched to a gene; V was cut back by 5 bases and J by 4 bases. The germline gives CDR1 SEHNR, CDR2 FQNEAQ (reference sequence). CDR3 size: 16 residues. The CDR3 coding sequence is TGTGCCAGCAGCCGGAGGGCACTAGCGGGAGCAGATACGCAGTATTTT. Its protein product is CASSRRALAGADTQYF.

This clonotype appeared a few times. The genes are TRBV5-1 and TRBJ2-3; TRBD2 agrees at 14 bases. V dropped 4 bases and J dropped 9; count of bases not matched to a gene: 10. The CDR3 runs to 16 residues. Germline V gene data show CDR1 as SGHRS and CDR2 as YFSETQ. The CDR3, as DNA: TGCGCCAGCAGCCCGGGACTAGCGGGAGAATTGGACACGCAGTATTTT. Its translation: CASSPGLAGELDTQYF.

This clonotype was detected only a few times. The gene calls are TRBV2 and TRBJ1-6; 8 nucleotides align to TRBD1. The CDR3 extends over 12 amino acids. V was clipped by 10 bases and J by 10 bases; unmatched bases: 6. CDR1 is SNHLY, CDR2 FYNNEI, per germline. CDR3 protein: CATDRGGSPLHF. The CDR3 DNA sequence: TGTGCCACCGACAGGGGTGGATCACCCCTCCACTTT.

The CDR3 reads CASSLGGVSNYGYTF. CDR3 DNA sequence: TGTGCCAGCAGCTTAGGGGGCGTTTCTAACTATGGCTACACCTTC. This chain connects TRBV7-9 to TRBJ1-2, with D possibly TRBD1 on 5 matching bases. Trimming removed 1 base at V and 0 bases at J, with 9 bases between. The CDR3 loop spans 15 amino acids. The germline CDR1 and CDR2 sequences are SEHNR and FQNEAQ (reference sequence).